This record covers a single T cell receptor beta chain. This clonotype has only a few counts. The specificity of this receptor is unknown. No much larger clonotype is one base removed from it; base qualities were not supplied. This specimen comes from a study of T-cell memory formation after mild COVID-19 (dated by TCRdb to the early 2020s). Study-level background: TCR sequence clusters from the two donors were found to be largely donor specific. In a couple of donors, T-cell clones that expanded and contracted after mild COVID-19 were tracked by sequencing TCRalpha and TCRbeta repertoires over time. Two young, previously healthy adult volunteers, one female and one male, were included in the cohort.

CDR1 and CDR2 (SGHTA, FQGNSA) derive from the germline V gene. Inclusive of the bounding cysteine and phenylalanine, the CDR3 is 15 residues long. The entry retains the CDR3 DNA only, 45 bases that are in frame from base 1. Trimming at the junction amounts to 3 bases on V and 4 bases on J, and the germline ends lie 13 bases apart. Ficoll-Paque density gradient centrifugation was used to isolate PBMCs. Sequenced using an Illumina NovaSeq 6000. TCRalpha and TCRbeta cDNA libraries were built by 5'RACE with constant-segment primers, adding sample barcodes and unique molecular identifiers. RNA was extracted from every sample with Trizol reagent. Amplification of the libraries took two PCR steps, and the second step added a second sample barcode plus Illumina TruSeq adapters. Libraries were sequenced on an Illumina NovaSeq with 2 x 150 bp paired-end reads. In the paper's pipeline: With migec v1.2.7, reads were demultiplexed and then collapsed into UMI-guided consensus sequences. Using mixcr v2.1.11, the UMI consensuses were aligned to TRA and TRB V and J templates and assembled into clonotypes. A clonotype was counted as expanded or contracted only if both edgeR and NoisET called the change significant, with noise models trained on biological replicates. For edgeR calls, a false discovery rate-adjusted p below 0.01 and a log2 fold-change threshold of 1 were applied. As an exploratory analysis of dynamics, PCA with hierarchical clustering was applied to max-normalized trajectories of the 1000 most abundant clonotypes. Separately sequenced CD4+ and CD8+ repertoires were used to assign a CD4 or CD8 phenotype to each responding clone. TCRdb trimmed public reads at Q25 via fastp, called clones via MiXCR and kept in-frame beta chains. Rows with a matching CDR3 protein are joined into one entry that keeps the most common DNA and genes. The V and J calls reflect TCRdb's pipeline rather than the authors' work. The sample table records roughly 190,000 distinct CDR3 sequences; approximately 10% of these occur just once. The top ten clones comprise under 3.5% of the sample.

The full study reports these points: Only a couple of mild cases were covered in the study, and larger cohorts including severe cases with pre-infection samples were considered necessary. Some responding clones were detected in pre-infection memory, suggesting pre-existing cross-reactive memory T cells joined the SARS-CoV-2 response. Contracting CD4+ clones were located mainly in the CM and EM memory subsets, whereas CD8+ clones were found to be enriched in EMRA. Balanced CD4/CD8 phenotypes were observed for clones contracting from day 15 to 85, whereas a bias towards CD4+ was observed for a second wave of clones expanding from day 15 to 37. SARS-CoV-2 specificity was not confirmed for the second-wave clones peaking on day 37.

Material for sequencing was PBMCs or a T cell subset sorted from them (not recorded which). This sequence was found in a man younger than 35 who had mild COVID-19 (a few samples of this study predate the infection). The sample titles of this study are shuffled in the database, so cell type and time point are left out; the donor was told from shared clones. The chain employs TRBV7-2 and TRBJ2-1; the D gene cannot be named for sure. The DNA reads as follows: TGTGCCAGCAGCTTGACTGCCCCCCGGTACAATGAGCAGTTCTTC. This gives the protein CASSLTAPRYNEQFF.